The 20 T cell receptor beta chains given below trace back to one sample, sequenced in a study of human T cells and chemical hapten exposure. This sample's time point: patch test 2, 6 weeks after DPC sensitization. Regarding treatment: therapeutic diphenylcyclopropenone sensitization with weekly scalp DPC. One entry per CDR3 protein results from TCRdb running MiXCR on the RACE reads. The sample lists about 73,000 distinct CDR3 sequences; around 8.8% were seen once. This specimen consisted of whole blood, obtained in connection with sensitization to the hapten diphenylcyclopropenone (DPC). The receptors originated from a woman between 50 and 59 years old with alopecia areata. Some clones in this sample may be carry-over from other donors' samples.

This clonotype has a handful of counts. The chain is built from TRBV12-3 or TRBV12-4 and TRBJ2-1; maybe TRBD1 (6 bases). Trimming stripped 4 bases from V and 5 bases from J, with 12 bases between. This CDR3 has 14 amino acids. The CDR3 sequence is CASSWGTGNNEQFF. CDR3 coding DNA: TGTGCCAGCAGTTGGGGCACAGGGAACAATGAGCAGTTCTTC.

This clonotype showed up many times. The J gene is TRBJ1-5, the V gene TRBV10-2; 9 bases map to TRBD1. The CDR3 length is 15 residues. Germline trimming cut 8 bases from V and 6 bases from J; bases unmatched to any gene: 11. In germline, CDR1 is WSHSY, CDR2 SAAADI. The CDR3 sequence is CASASRDRVGQPQHF. The DNA of the CDR3 is TGCGCCAGCGCAAGCCGGGACAGGGTCGGTCAGCCCCAGCATTTT.

There are a few counts of this clonotype. This sequence joins TRBV7-2 and TRBJ2-5, with 13 positions matching TRBD2. The ends lost 5 bases at V and 4 bases at J; junction bases unmatched: 7. The CDR3 runs 16 residues. Germline V lookup: CDR1 SGHTA, CDR2 FQGNSA. CDR3 nucleotide sequence: TGTGCCAGCAGCCCACTAGCGGGAGGGCCAGGAGAGACCCAGTACTTC. It is translated as CASSPLAGGPGETQYF. Supplemented by reference TRBV7-2 and TRBJ2-5, the full variable domain reads GAGVSQSPSNKVTEKGKDVELRCDPISGHTALYWYRQSLGQGLEFLIYFQGNSAPDKSGLPSDRFSAERTGGSVSTLTIQRTQQEDSAVYLCASSPLAGGPGETQYFGPGTRLLVL.

V is TRBV5-1 and J is TRBJ1-6, with 7 nucleotides matching TRBD1. This CDR3 spans 15 amino acids. After removal of 3 bases from V and 6 bases from J, the junction contained 6 bases not matched to a gene. In germline, CDR1 is SGHRS, CDR2 YFSETQ. The CDR3 loop is CASSSTGSVNSPLHF. CDR3 in DNA: TGCGCCAGCAGCTCGACAGGGTCGGTTAATTCACCCCTCCACTTT.

The table lists this clonotype with many counts. V and J are TRBV12-3 or TRBV12-4 and TRBJ2-7; maybe TRBD1 (6 bases). The CDR3 has 15 residues. V lost 1 base, J lost 5 bases, and 15 bases lay in between. The CDR3 region has the DNA TGTGCCAGCAGTTTAGGGTCAGGGGAGCTAGACGAGCAGTACTTC. The encoded protein is CASSLGSGELDEQYF.

This clonotype was recorded at least ten times. The chain couples TRBV11-2 to TRBJ2-7, with 8 bases that match TRBD2. This CDR3 spans 14 amino acids. Germline lookup yields CDR1 SGHAT and CDR2 FQNNGV. V lost 5 bases to trimming and J lost 2 bases; unmatched junction nucleotides: 5. CDR3 in amino acids: CASSTERGTYEQYF. The CDR3 nucleotides are TGTGCCAGCAGCACCGAGCGGGGGACCTACGAGCAGTACTTC.

The chain combines TRBV7-2 with TRBJ2-5; maybe TRBD1 (6 bases). This CDR3 is built from 14 residues. In germline, CDR1 is SGHTA, CDR2 FQGNSA. V lost 3 bases, J lost 5 bases, and 13 bases lay in between. The CDR3: CASSFQGGSETQYF. As DNA, the CDR3 is TGTGCCAGCAGCTTTCAAGGGGGATCGGAGACCCAGTACTTC. The variable domain in full, with the rest retrieved from reference TRBV7-2 and TRBJ2-5, is GAGVSQSPSNKVTEKGKDVELRCDPISGHTALYWYRQSLGQGLEFLIYFQGNSAPDKSGLPSDRFSAERTGGSVSTLTIQRTQQEDSAVYLCASSFQGGSETQYFGPGTRLLVL.

This clonotype was detected a few times. The chain combines TRBV5-4 with TRBJ1-6, with D tentatively TRBD1 (5 bases). In germline, CDR1 is SGHNT, CDR2 YYREEE (reference sequence). V lost 9 bases to trimming and J lost 9 bases, with 13 bases between them. The CDR3 extends over 12 amino acids. CDR3 sequence reads: CATRQGGSPLHF. As DNA, the CDR3 is TGTGCCACGCGCCAGGGCGGTTCACCCCTCCACTTT.

The chain uses TRBV6-5 and TRBJ2-5, with 9 bases lining up with TRBD1. This CDR3 is 16 amino acids long. The junction had 11 bases not matched to a gene; V was cut back by 8 bases and J by 1 base. Germline CDR1 is MNHEY and CDR2 is SVGAGI. Here the CDR3 DNA reads TGTGCCAGCGGGAAACAGGGGGCACCTAGCCAAGAGACCCAGTACTTC. This translates into CASGKQGAPSQETQYF.

The chain uses TRBV27 and TRBJ2-4, with TRBD1 matching 7 bases. Germline V gene lookup returns CDR1 MNHEY and CDR2 SMNVEV (reference sequence). CDR3 size: 16 residues. The V segment lost 5 bases and the J segment 2 bases; nucleotides outside the gene matches: 9. CDR3 residues: CASSPTGNSPKNIQYF. For the CDR3, the DNA is TGTGCCAGCAGTCCGACAGGGAATAGCCCCAAAAACATTCAGTACTTC.

This clonotype has ten or more counts. The chain uses TRBV29-1 and TRBJ2-3; 14 positions agree with TRBD2. CDR1 and CDR2 (germline): SQVTM, ANQGSEA. CDR3 length: 13 amino acids. The CDR3 DNA sequence: TGCACCGGACTAGCGGGAGGTGCAGATACGCAGTATTTT. As protein: CTGLAGGADTQYF.

The sample holds many counts of this clonotype. The CDR3 loop reads CSAGLAGTIEQFF. As DNA, the CDR3 is TGCAGCGCGGGACTAGCGGGAACTATTGAGCAGTTCTTC. V gene TRBV29-1 combines with J gene TRBJ2-1; TRBD2 agrees at 13 bases. V shed 7 bases, J shed 9 bases, and the junction held 6 bases outside the gene matches. This CDR3 comprises 13 residues. In germline, CDR1 is SQVTM, CDR2 ANQGSEA.

This clonotype was counted many times. The CDR3 is CASSYSRRERRETQYF. CDR3 coding DNA: TGTGCCAGCAGTTACTCCAGGCGGGAGAGGAGAGAGACCCAGTACTTC. The chain has TRBV6-5 and TRBJ2-5; 7 bases agree with TRBD2. V lost 0 bases, J lost 4 bases, and 8 bases stayed unmatched. Germline values: CDR1 MNHEY, CDR2 SVGAGI. The CDR3 runs 16 residues.

The J gene is TRBJ2-5, the V gene TRBV2; D uncertain. The germline V gene encodes CDR1 SNHLY and CDR2 FYNNEI. Trimming took 5 bases from V and 1 from J, leaving 11 bases between them. This CDR3 is 14 amino acids long. In DNA, the CDR3 is TGTGCCAGCAGTACCGGGCCGCGCCAAGAGACCCAGTACTTC. It specifies CASSTGPRQETQYF.

At least ten counts were recorded for this clonotype. CDR3 in DNA: TGTGCCATCAGTCTTCCTATCAGGGGTCCTATGTCCTACGAGCAGTACTTC. Translating gives CAISLPIRGPMSYEQYF. V usage is TRBV10-3 and J usage is TRBJ2-7; possibly TRBD1 for D (6 bases). The V gene's germline CDR1 is ENHRY and CDR2 SYGVKD. This CDR3 spans 17 amino acids. V dropped 5 bases and J dropped 1 base, with 21 bases sitting between them.

V is TRBV5-4 and J is TRBJ1-4, with D tentatively TRBD1 (5 bases). Germline-derived CDR1 and CDR2 are SGHNT and YYREEE (reference sequence). The CDR3 has 15 residues. V lost 1 base and J 8 bases, leaving 15 bases between the germline ends. The CDR3 spells CASSLRSGTAEKLFF. For the CDR3, the DNA is TGTGCCAGCAGCTTGAGGTCCGGGACCGCCGAAAAACTGTTTTTT.

This clonotype was detected only a few times. The rearrangement uses TRBV12-3 or TRBV12-4 and TRBJ1-5, with D possibly TRBD1 on 5 matching bases. The CDR3 runs 13 residues. V was clipped by 6 bases and J by 9 bases, with 15 bases between them. CDR3 in amino acids: CASSAGPQGPQHF. CDR3 nucleotide sequence: TGTGCCAGCAGCGCCGGGCCCCAGGGGCCCCAGCATTTT.

This clonotype turned up a few times. This rearrangement joins TRBV5-1 to TRBJ2-1; 9 bases are shared with TRBD2. CDR1 is SGHRS, CDR2 YFSETQ, per germline. The CDR3 totals 15 residues. V lost 9 bases to trimming and J lost 7 bases; unmatched junction nucleotides: 14. CDR3 coding DNA: TGCGCCACCACACCTAGCGGGGCCGTCGGGAATGAGCAGTTCTTC. This gives the protein CATTPSGAVGNEQFF. Based on the CDR3 plus reference TRBV5-1 and TRBJ2-1, the full variable domain is KAGVTQTPRYLIKTRGQQVTLSCSPISGHRSVSWYQQTPGQGLQFLFEYFSETQRNKGNFPGRFSGRQFSNSRSEMNVSTLELGDSALYLCATTPSGAVGNEQFFGPGTRLTVL.

This clonotype has more than one count but fewer than ten. The chain uses TRBV10-3 and TRBJ1-2; D remains unclear. This CDR3 is 13 amino acids long. The germline V and J ends were trimmed by 6 bases and 3 bases, with 11 bases remaining between them. CDR1 and CDR2 from the germline V gene are ENHRY and SYGVKD. CDR3 bases: TGTGCCATCAGGATGCCGGGAGACTATGGCTACACCTTC. Translating gives CAIRMPGDYGYTF.

CDR3 region: CASSRTSAYNEQFF. The CDR3 DNA reads as TGTGCCAGCAGCCGGACTAGCGCATACAATGAGCAGTTCTTC. J is TRBJ2-1 and V is TRBV7-2; 9 nucleotides match TRBD2. Germline V gene sequence: CDR1 SGHTA, CDR2 FQGNSA. The junction had 3 bases not matched to a gene; V was cut back by 5 bases and J by 4 bases. The CDR3 length is 14 residues.